Described below is a single TCR beta chain sequence and its context. Its cognate antigen is unknown. The sample belongs to a study of T cell clonotyping in hematopoietic cell transplantation. Findings of the study overall: Cells were unsorted, so CD4 and CD8 contributions were not separated. Broader posttransplant TCR repertoire diversity was predicted by graft donor and pretransplant recipient Inverse Simpson Index values. Pathologically expanded recipient clonotypes increased progressively from day 30 to day 180 as diversity fell. Few recipient clonotypes overlapped donors; over 95% were de novo at given depth.

CDR3 length: 15 amino acids. Trimming cost V 1 base and J 0 bases, with 9 bases left between them. Per germline, CDR1 SGHTA and CDR2 FQGNSA. Sequenced by immunoSEQ multiplex PCR; TCRdb stores in-frame clones only, minus some. The sample carries under 7,000 clones, roughly 90% recorded once. The genes are TRBV7-2 and TRBJ1-1, with D uncertain. The starting material was peripheral blood mononuclear cells, obtained 100 days after allogeneic stem cell transplant. This clonotype was obtained from a female patient aged 45-60 years who had an allogeneic stem cell transplant from an unrelated donor, so T cells may come from the graft donor. Some clones in this sample may be carry-over from other donors' samples. The CDR3, as DNA: TGTGCCAGCAGCTTAGAAGGCAGACTGAACACTGAAGCTTTCTTT. Protein: CASSLEGRLNTEAFF.